Listed below are T cell receptor beta chains from one sample, sequenced in a study of T cell responses to AZD1222 COVID-19 vaccine. Sequencing used immunoSEQ multiplex PCR; TCRdb keeps in-frame clones, though not all of them. The repertoire holds more than 110,000 clones, 80% to 95% seen once, with roughly 4% in the top ten. Here the sequenced sample was peripheral blood, taken on day 0 of AZD1222 vaccination. The receptors derive from an adult in good health. CDR3s include the opening cysteine and the closing phenylalanine or tryptophan. Fields, in order: J gene, CDR3 length, D gene, clone size, V gene, CDR3 protein, CDR3 DNA. A D gene is named only where the DNA matches it firmly. Clone size is given for some rows only: seen once, a few or many times, or a class if the clone is expanded.

>TRBJ2-3|14|NA|NA|TRBV20-1
CSASAVLRGDTQYF
TGCAGTGCTAGTGCCGTATTGCGTGGTGATACGCAGTATTTT
>TRBJ1-5|15|TRBD1|NA|TRBV19
CASTPRGSADQPQHF
TGTGCCAGTACCCCCAGGGGGAGCGCGGACCAGCCCCAGCATTTT
>TRBJ1-2|14|NA|NA|TRBV6-5
CASKGPPANYGYTF
TGTGCCAGCAAGGGCCCTCCAGCTAACTATGGCTACACCTTC
>TRBJ2-1|17|TRBD2|NA|TRBV7-2
CASSLTGGTSGRSEQFF
TGTGCCAGCAGCCTCACGGGCGGAACTAGCGGGAGGAGTGAGCAGTTCTTC
>TRBJ2-5|13|TRBD1|NA|TRBV12-5
CASAPGQKETQYF
TGTGCTAGTGCCCCGGGACAGAAAGAGACCCAGTACTTC
>TRBJ1-5|14|NA|NA|TRBV19
CASSPQGFNQPQHF
TGTGCCAGTAGTCCTCAGGGATTCAATCAGCCCCAGCATTTT
>TRBJ2-7|18|TRBD2|NA|TRBV9
CASSVGFSVGLASYEQYF
TGTGCCAGCAGCGTAGGTTTCTCTGTGGGACTAGCCTCCTACGAGCAGTACTTC
>TRBJ2-7|15|TRBD1|NA|TRBV13
CASSLVGTGADEQYF
TGTGCCAGCAGCTTAGTGGGGACAGGGGCCGACGAGCAGTACTTC
>TRBJ1-5|14|NA|once|TRBV19
CASRPGMGSQPQHF
TGTGCCAGTAGGCCAGGGATGGGCAGTCAGCCCCAGCATTTT
>TRBJ2-7|13|NA|NA|TRBV7-8
CASSQGLDYEQYF
TGTGCCAGCAGCCAGGGACTGGACTACGAGCAGTACTTC
>TRBJ2-1|12|NA|NA|TRBV27
CASSTGRNEQFF
TGTGCCAGCAGCACGGGCCGCAATGAGCAGTTCTTC
>TRBJ1-2|15|NA|NA|TRBV2
CASSELPGVVYGYTF
TGTGCCAGCAGTGAATTGCCAGGTGTCGTCTATGGCTACACCTTC
>TRBJ2-7|14|NA|NA|TRBV28
CASSFFGRGYEQYF
TGTGCCAGCAGTTTTTTTGGGAGGGGGTACGAGCAGTACTTC
>TRBJ2-2|16|TRBD1|NA|TRBV10-3
CAISEPLQGAIGELFF
TGTGCCATCAGCGAGCCCCTACAGGGGGCGATCGGGGAGCTGTTTTTT
>TRBJ1-1|16|NA|NA|TRBV19
CASSPIREQGTLKHCF
TGTGCCAGTAGTCCCATAAGGGAGCAGGGAACACTGAAGCACTGCTTT
>TRBJ2-1|15|TRBD2|NA|TRBV9
CASSDGTSGRHEQFF
TGTGCCAGCAGCGACGGGACTAGCGGGAGGCATGAGCAGTTCTTC
>TRBJ2-7|17|TRBD1|NA|TRBV7-6
CASSSQTGTGSSYEQYF
TGTGCCAGCAGCTCCCAAACCGGGACAGGGTCCTCCTACGAGCAGTACTTC
>TRBJ2-4|11|NA|NA|TRBV4-1
CASSQGGIQYF
TGCGCCAGCAGCCAAGGAGGAATTCAGTACTTC
>TRBJ2-2|17|NA|NA|TRBV18
CASSPTPTGRGTGELFF
TGTGCCAGCTCACCAACCCCTACAGGGAGGGGCACCGGGGAGCTGTTTTTT
>TRBJ2-3|16|TRBD2|once|TRBV9
CASSPLAGMLTDTQYF
TGTGCCAGCAGCCCCCTAGCGGGAATGTTAACAGATACGCAGTATTTT
>TRBJ1-2|12|TRBD1|NA|TRBV12-3/TRBV12-4
CASSTDRPAYTF
TGTGCCAGCAGTACGGACAGGCCCGCCTACACCTTC